In its sample, the clone carrying this TCR beta chain was seen many times. Its antigen is as yet unknown. For a library built for alpha chains, this beta chain is a stray read; little rests on its size. This sample was included in a study of spatial heterogeneity in lung cancer. V was clipped by 6 bases and J by 0 bases; unmatched bases: 10. CDR3 length: 16 residues. Germline CDR1 is MNHNS and CDR2 is SASEGT. Study-wide points: For expanded intratumoral alpha and beta TCRs, counts tracked tumor mutation counts.

Described time point: sample taken at primary tumor resection. The donors were 55 to 80 patients with non-small cell lung cancer that was early-stage and untreated. Whole RNA, which was extracted from tumor, nontumor lung tissue or frozen PBMC, was sequenced without any cell sorting. Every TCR cDNA molecule carried a tag that served as a unique molecular identifier. TCRdb ran MiXCR on the 5' RACE reads and lists one entry per CDR3 protein. This table holds some 11,000 distinct CDR3 sequences, 7.9% found once. This receptor was identified in a female donor with early-stage non-small cell lung cancer. The chain is built from TRBV6-1 and TRBJ1-2, with 7 bases matching TRBD1. Sequenced material: lung tumor tissue, taken at surgery. CDR3 loop: CASSLLGDSPNYGYTF. DNA of the CDR3: TGTGCCAGCAGCCTATTGGGGGACAGTCCTAACTATGGCTACACCTTC.